The clone carrying this T cell receptor beta chain has a handful of counts. This record comes from a study of shared clonotypes between healthy human individuals. The table came from immunoSEQ multiplex PCR; TCRdb's copy has only in-frame clones and leaves some out. The sample contains nearly 500,000 clones, over 60% of which appear only once. The germline gives CDR1 LNHNV, CDR2 YYDKDF (reference sequence). The CDR3 loop spans 13 amino acids. Trimming pared 4 bases from V and 5 bases from J, leaving 9 bases between. The study drew its donors from healthy HIV-negative adults without recent acute infections or vaccinations. Among the donors, all were Caucasian adults who lived in Nashville, Tennessee.

V is TRBV15 and J is TRBJ2-1; D not resolved. The receptor comes from a woman aged 40 to 50 in good health. Some clones in this sample may be carry-over from other donors' samples. Sequenced material: PBMCs. CDR3: CATSIGIDNEQFF. The CDR3 DNA sequence: TGTGCCACCAGCATCGGAATTGACAATGAGCAGTTCTTC.